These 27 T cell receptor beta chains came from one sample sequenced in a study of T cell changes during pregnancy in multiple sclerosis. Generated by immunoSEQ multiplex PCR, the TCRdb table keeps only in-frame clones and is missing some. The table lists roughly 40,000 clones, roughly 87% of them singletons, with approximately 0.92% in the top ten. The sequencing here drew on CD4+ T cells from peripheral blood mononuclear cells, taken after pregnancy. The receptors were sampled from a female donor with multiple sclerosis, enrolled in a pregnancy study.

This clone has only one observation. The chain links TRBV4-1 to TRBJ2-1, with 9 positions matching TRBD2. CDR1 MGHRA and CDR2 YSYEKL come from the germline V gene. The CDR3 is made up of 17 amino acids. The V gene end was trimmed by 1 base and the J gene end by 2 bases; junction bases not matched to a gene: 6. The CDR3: CASSQGSGGDTYNEQFF. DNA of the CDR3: TGCGCCAGCAGCCAAGGTAGCGGGGGCGATACCTACAATGAGCAGTTCTTC.

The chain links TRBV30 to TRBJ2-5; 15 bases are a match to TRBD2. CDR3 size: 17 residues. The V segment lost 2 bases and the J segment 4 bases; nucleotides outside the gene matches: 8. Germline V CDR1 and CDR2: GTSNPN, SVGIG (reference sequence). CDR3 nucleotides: TGTGCCTGGAGTATTGGGACTAGCGGGGGGCCAGGAGAGACCCAGTACTTC. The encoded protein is CAWSIGTSGGPGETQYF.

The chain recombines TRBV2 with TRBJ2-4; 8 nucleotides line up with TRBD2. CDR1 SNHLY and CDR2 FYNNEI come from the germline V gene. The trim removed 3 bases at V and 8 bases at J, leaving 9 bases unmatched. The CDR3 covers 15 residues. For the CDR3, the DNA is TGTGCCAGCAGTGACGCGGTTAGCGGGGCTGACATTCAGTACTTC. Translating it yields CASSDAVSGADIQYF.

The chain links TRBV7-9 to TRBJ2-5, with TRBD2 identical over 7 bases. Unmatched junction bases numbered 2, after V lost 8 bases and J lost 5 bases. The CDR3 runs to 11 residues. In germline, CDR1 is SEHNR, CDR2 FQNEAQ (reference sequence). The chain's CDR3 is CASLGGETQYF. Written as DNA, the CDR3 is TGTGCCAGCCTGGGGGGGGAGACCCAGTACTTC.

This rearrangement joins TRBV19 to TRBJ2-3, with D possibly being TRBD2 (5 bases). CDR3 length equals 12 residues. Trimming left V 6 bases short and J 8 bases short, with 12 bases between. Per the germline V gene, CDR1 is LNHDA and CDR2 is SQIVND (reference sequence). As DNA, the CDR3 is TGTGCCAGTAGCGGAGAGAGCGGTACGCAGTATTTT. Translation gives CASSGESGTQYF.

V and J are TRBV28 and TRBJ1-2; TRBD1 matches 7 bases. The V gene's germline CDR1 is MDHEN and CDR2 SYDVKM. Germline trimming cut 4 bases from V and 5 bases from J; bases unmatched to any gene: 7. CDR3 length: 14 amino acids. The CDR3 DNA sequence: TGTGCCAGCAGTTCCGGTCTGACAGGGTATGGCTACACCTTC. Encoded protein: CASSSGLTGYGYTF.

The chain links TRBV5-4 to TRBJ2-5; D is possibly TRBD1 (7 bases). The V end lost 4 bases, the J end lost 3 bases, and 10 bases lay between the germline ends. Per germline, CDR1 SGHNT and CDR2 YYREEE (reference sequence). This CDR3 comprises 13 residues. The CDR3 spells CASSRRGEETQYF. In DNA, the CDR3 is TGTGCCAGCAGCCGCAGGGGGGAAGAGACCCAGTACTTC.

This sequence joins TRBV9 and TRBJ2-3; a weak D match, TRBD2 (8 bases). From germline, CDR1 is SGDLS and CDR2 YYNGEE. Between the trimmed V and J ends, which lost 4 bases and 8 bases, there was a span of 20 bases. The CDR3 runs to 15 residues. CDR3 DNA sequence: TGTGCCAGCAGCCCAAGAGAGGGGGCGGGAGGTACGCAGTATTTT. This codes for CASSPREGAGGTQYF.

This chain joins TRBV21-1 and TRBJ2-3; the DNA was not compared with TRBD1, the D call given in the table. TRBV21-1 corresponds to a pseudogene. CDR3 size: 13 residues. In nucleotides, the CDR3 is TGTGCCAACCGGGTCAGGGGGGACTTTACGCAGTATTTT. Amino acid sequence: CANRVRGDFTQYF.

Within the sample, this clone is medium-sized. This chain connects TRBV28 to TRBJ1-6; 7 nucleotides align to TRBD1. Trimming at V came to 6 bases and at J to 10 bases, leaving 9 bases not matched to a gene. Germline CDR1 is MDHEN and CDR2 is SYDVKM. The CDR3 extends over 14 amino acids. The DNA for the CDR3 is TGTGCCAGCAGCAGGGACAGAGCGGGCTCACCCCTCCACTTT. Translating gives CASSRDRAGSPLHF.

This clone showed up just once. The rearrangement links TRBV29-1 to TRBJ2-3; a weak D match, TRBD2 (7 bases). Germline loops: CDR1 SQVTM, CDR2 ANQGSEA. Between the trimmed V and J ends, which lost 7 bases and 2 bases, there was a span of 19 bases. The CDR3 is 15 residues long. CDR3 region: CSATLRGGNTDTQYF. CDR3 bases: TGCAGCGCTACTCTTAGGGGGGGGAACACAGATACGCAGTATTTT.

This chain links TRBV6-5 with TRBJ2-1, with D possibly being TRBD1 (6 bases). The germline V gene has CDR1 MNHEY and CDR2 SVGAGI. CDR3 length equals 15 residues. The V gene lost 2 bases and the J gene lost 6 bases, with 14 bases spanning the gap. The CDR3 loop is CASSYVRGPSNEQFF. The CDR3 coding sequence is TGTGCCAGCAGTTACGTCAGGGGACCAAGCAATGAGCAGTTCTTC.

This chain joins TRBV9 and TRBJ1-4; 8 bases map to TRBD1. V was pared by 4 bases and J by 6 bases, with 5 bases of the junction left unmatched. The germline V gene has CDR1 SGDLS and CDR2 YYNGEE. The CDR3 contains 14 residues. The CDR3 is CASSLTGGDEKLFF. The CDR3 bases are TGTGCCAGCAGCCTCACAGGGGGAGATGAAAAACTGTTTTTT.

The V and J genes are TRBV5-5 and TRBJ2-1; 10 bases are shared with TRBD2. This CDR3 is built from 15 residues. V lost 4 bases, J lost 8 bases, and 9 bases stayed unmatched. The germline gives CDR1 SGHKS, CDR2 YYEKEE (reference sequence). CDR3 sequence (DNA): TGTGCCAGCAGCCTTTCGGTAGCGGGGGGATATGAGCAGTTCTTC. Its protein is CASSLSVAGGYEQFF. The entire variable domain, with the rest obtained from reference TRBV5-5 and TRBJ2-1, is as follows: DAGVTQSPTHLIKTRGQQVTLRCSPISGHKSVSWYQQVLGQGPQFIFQYYEKEERGRGNFPDRFSARQFPNYSSELNVNALLLGDSALYLCASSLSVAGGYEQFFGPGTRLTVL.

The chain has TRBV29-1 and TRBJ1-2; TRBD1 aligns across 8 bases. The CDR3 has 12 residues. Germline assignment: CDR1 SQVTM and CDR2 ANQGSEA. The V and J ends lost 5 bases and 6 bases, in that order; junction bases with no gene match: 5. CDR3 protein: CSVNRQGNGYTF. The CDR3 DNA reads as TGCAGCGTTAATCGACAGGGGAATGGCTACACCTTC.

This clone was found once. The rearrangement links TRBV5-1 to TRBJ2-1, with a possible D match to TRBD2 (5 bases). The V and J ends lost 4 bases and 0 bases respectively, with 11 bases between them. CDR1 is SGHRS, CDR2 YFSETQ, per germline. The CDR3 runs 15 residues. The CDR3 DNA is TGCGCCAGCAGCAGGACTTTTAGCTCCTACAATGAGCAGTTCTTC. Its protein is CASSRTFSSYNEQFF. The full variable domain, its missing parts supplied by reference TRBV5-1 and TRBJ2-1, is KAGVTQTPRYLIKTRGQQVTLSCSPISGHRSVSWYQQTPGQGLQFLFEYFSETQRNKGNFPGRFSGRQFSNSRSEMNVSTLELGDSALYLCASSRTFSSYNEQFFGPGTRLTVL.

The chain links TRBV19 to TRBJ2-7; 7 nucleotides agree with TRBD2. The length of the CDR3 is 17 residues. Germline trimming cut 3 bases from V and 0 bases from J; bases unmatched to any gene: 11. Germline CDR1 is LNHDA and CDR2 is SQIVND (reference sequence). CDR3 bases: TGTGCCAGTAGTATGGGAGGGCGGGACGGCCACTCCTACGAGCAGTACTTC. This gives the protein CASSMGGRDGHSYEQYF.

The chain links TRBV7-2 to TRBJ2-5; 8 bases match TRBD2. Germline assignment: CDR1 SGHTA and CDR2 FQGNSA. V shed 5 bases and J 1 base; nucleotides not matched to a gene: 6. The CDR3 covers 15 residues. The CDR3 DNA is TGTGCCAGCAGCCTTCGGGGGGGCTTCCAAGAGACCCAGTACTTC. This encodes CASSLRGGFQETQYF.

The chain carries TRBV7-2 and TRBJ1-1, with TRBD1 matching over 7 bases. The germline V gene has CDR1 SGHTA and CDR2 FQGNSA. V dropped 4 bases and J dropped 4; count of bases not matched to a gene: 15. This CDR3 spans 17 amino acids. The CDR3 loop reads CASSSYRGFLGGTEAFF. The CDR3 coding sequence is TGTGCCAGCAGCTCATACAGGGGATTTCTGGGTGGCACTGAAGCTTTCTTT.

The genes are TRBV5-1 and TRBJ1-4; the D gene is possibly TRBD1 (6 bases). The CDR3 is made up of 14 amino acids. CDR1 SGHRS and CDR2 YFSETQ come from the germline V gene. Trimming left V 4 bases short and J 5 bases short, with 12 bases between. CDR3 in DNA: TGCGCCAGCAGCCCCGGACAGCCCAATGAAAAACTGTTTTTT. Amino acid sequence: CASSPGQPNEKLFF.

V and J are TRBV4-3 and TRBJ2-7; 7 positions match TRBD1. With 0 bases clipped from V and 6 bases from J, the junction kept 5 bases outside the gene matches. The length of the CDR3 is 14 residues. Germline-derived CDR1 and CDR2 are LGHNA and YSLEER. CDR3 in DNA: TGCGCCAGCAGCCAAGAGGTCAGGGGGACCGAGCAGTACTTC. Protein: CASSQEVRGTEQYF.

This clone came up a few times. The CDR3 region has the DNA TGTGCCAGCATCGGGACAGGGAACACTGAAGCTTTCTTT. Protein sequence: CASIGTGNTEAFF. The chain links TRBV2 to TRBJ1-1; 8 nucleotides agree with TRBD1. The CDR3 consists of 13 residues. The trim removed 7 bases at V and 1 base at J, leaving 2 bases unmatched. Germline V gene data show CDR1 as SNHLY and CDR2 as FYNNEI.

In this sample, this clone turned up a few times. The CDR3 reads CASRGTGTSYNSPLHF. DNA for the CDR3: TGTGCCAGCAGGGGGACAGGTACCTCCTATAATTCACCCCTCCACTTT. The genes are TRBV2 and TRBJ1-6, with 8 bases lining up with TRBD1. V lost 6 bases, J lost 0 bases, and 4 bases stayed unmatched. Germline CDR1 SNHLY, CDR2 FYNNEI. The CDR3 is 16 residues long.

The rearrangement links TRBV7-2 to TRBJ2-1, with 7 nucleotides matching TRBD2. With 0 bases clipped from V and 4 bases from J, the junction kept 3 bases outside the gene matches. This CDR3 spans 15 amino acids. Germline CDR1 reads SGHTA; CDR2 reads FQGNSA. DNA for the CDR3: TGTGCCAGCAGCTTAGCGTTCGGGGGGTACAATGAGCAGTTCTTC. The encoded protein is CASSLAFGGYNEQFF.

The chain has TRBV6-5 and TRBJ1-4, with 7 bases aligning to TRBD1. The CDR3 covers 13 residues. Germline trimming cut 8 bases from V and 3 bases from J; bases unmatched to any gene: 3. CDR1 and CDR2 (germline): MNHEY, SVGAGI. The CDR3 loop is CASAGGANEKLFF. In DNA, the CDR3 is TGTGCCAGCGCAGGGGGAGCTAATGAAAAACTGTTTTTT.

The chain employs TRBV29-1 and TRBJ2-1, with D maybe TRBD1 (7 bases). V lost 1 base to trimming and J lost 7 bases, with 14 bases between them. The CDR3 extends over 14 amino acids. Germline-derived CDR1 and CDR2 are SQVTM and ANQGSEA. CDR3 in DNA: TGCAGCGTTGAAGGTCGACAGGGAGGAAATGAGCAGTTCTTC. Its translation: CSVEGRQGGNEQFF.

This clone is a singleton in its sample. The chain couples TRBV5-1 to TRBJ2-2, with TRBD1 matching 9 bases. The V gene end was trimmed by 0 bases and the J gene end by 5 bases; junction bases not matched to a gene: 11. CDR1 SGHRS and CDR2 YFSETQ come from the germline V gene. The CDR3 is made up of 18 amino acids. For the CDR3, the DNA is TGCGCCAGCAGCTTGGATGGTACAGGGGGCTCCGGAACCGGGGAGCTGTTTTTT. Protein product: CASSLDGTGGSGTGELFF.